This T cell receptor beta chain was identified in a study of T cell repertoires in cytomegalovirus infection. This clonotype has ten or more counts. The antigen remains unidentified. TCRdb re-called the reads with MiXCR, one entry per CDR3 protein. The table has 700,000 to 900,000 distinct CDR3 sequences, 25% to 35% seen once. The V end lost 1 base, the J end lost 1 base, and 8 bases lay between the germline ends. Per the germline V gene, CDR1 is MNHNY and CDR2 is SVGAGI (reference sequence). CDR3 length: 15 amino acids. The rearrangement joins TRBV6-6 to TRBJ2-1; D gene unclear. The specimen comprised cultured CD8+ T cells from PBMCs, sampled from culture after CMV antigen stimulation. The sequence derives from a human donor in good health (CMV status not recorded). Some clones in this sample may be carry-over from other donors' samples. CDR3 amino acids: CASSYLQDSYNEQFF. CDR3 in DNA: TGTGCCAGCAGTTACTTACAAGATTCCTACAATGAGCAGTTCTTC.